This TCR beta chain was recovered during a study of cytomegalovirus exposure and HLA in healthy donors. The study's findings and limits: Specific recognition of CMV antigens was confirmed in vitro for a few chains (all CMV-associated). Earlier analysis found most TCR beta V segments productive about 90% or about 30% of the time. Among TCR sequences, most were rare, though some public TCRs appeared in many donors. Donors belonging to an Asian-associated ancestry cluster reportedly showed fewer N-insertions in productive TCRs than the roughly 670-donor mean, according to what a later analysis found.

V shed 5 bases, J shed 1 base, and the junction held 7 bases outside the gene matches. Germline V gene sequence: CDR1 ENHRY, CDR2 SYGVKD. There are 15 residues in the CDR3. The primer mix had 60 Vbeta and 13 Jbeta primers. Clones were sequenced by immunoSEQ multiplex PCR, and TCRdb holds only the in-frame ones, with some missing. The sample yields roughly 130,000 clones, approximately 76% seen once. As for this clone: The target antigen is unknown.

The sequence was obtained from a man aged 40-49 years in good health and CMV-seronegative. The chain has TRBV10-3 and TRBJ1-1, with TRBD1 matching over 7 bases. The sequencing input was PBMCs. DNA of the CDR3: TGTGCCATCAGTAGGACAGGATTGCAGAACACTGAAGCTTTCTTT. Translation gives CAISRTGLQNTEAFF.